The 26 T cell receptor beta chains given below trace back to one sample, sequenced in a study of blood T cells in healthy people across ages. The authors ran a second PCR of about 6 to 11 cycles using a sample-barcoded 5' primer and a J-beta primer mix. TCRdb recomputed calls from the 5' RACE reads with MiXCR, one row per CDR3 protein. The sample carries hundreds of thousands of distinct CDR3 sequences, 55% to 75% recorded once. The specimen sequenced was blood. The origin of the receptors is a man aged 30 to 45 in good health.

The chain recombines TRBV20-1 with TRBJ2-7; 8 nucleotides align to TRBD1. V gave up 0 bases and J gave up 0 bases; unmatched junction bases: 4. CDR1 is DFQATT and CDR2 is SNEGSKA in the germline V gene (reference sequence). The CDR3 has 15 amino acids. The CDR3 region is CSAREADRDSYEQYF. The CDR3 bases are TGCAGTGCTAGAGAGGCGGACAGGGACTCCTACGAGCAGTACTTC.

V is TRBV15 and J is TRBJ1-6; TRBD1 might be the D (6 bases). In germline, CDR1 is LNHNV, CDR2 YYDKDF (reference sequence). The ends were cut back, 3 bases at V and 4 bases at J, with 13 bases in the middle. CDR3 size: 16 residues. Here the CDR3 DNA reads TGTGCCACCAGCAGTCGGGACACCTCGTATAATTCACCCCTCCACTTT. It specifies CATSSRDTSYNSPLHF.

The V gene is TRBV6-6, the J gene TRBJ2-5; weak D call: TRBD1 (6 bases). The DNA end lines up better with TRBJ2-7; the J call may be wrong. Germline V CDR1 and CDR2: MNHNY, SVGAGI (reference sequence). This CDR3 spans 11 amino acids. DNA for the CDR3: TGTGCCAGCAGTTCAGGGGCCGAGCAGTACTTC. It encodes CASSSGAEQYF.

This chain joins TRBV7-2 and TRBJ1-2; D call uncertain. This CDR3 has 12 residues. The germline V and J ends were trimmed by 1 base and 4 bases, with 4 bases remaining between them. Germline V lookup: CDR1 SGHTA, CDR2 FQGNSA. CDR3 amino acids: CASSLVTYGYTF. In DNA, the CDR3 is TGTGCCAGCAGCTTAGTGACCTATGGCTACACCTTC.

This clonotype is a singleton in its sample. The chain employs TRBV5-1 and TRBJ2-5; D ambiguous. The last part of the DNA fits TRBJ2-7 better; the J call may be wrong. Germline V lookup: CDR1 SGHRS, CDR2 YFSETQ. The CDR3 consists of 10 residues. Here the CDR3 DNA reads TGCGCCAGCGAAGGTGGCGAGCAGTACTTC. Translating gives CASEGGEQYF.

The genes are TRBV4-2 and TRBJ2-5, with D unresolved. CDR3 length equals 14 residues. Germline CDR1 LGHNA, CDR2 YNFKEQ. Trimming took off 0 bases at V and 2 bases at J, with 7 bases between the two ends. CDR3 in amino acids: CASSQERLQETQYF. CDR3 in DNA: TGTGCCAGCAGCCAAGAACGTCTTCAAGAGACCCAGTACTTC.

In DNA, the CDR3 is TGCAGTGTTAAGACAGGGGACACTGAAGCTTTCTTT. Encoded protein: CSVKTGDTEAFF. The rearrangement joins TRBV20-1 to TRBJ1-1; 8 bases map to TRBD1. The CDR3 is 12 amino acids. V trimming: 7 bases; J trimming: 3 bases; junction bases outside the gene matches: 4. Germline CDR1 and CDR2: DFQATT and SNEGSKA (reference sequence).

This chain uses TRBV20-1 with TRBJ2-3, with D possibly TRBD1 on 6 matching bases. CDR3 length: 13 amino acids. Germline V CDR1 and CDR2: DFQATT, SNEGSKA (reference sequence). V was cut by 3 bases and J by 2 bases, with 9 bases left in between. The CDR3 region is CSARDRNTDTQYF. The DNA of the CDR3 is TGCAGTGCTAGGGACAGAAACACAGATACGCAGTATTTT.

This chain links TRBV11-1 with TRBJ2-1; TRBD1 is a possible D gene (6 bases). Germline V lookup: CDR1 SGHAT, CDR2 FQDESV (reference sequence). The CDR3 length is 14 residues. V was cut by 1 base and J by 5 bases, with 9 bases left in between. In DNA, the CDR3 is TGTGCCAGCAGCTTAGTGGACAGCCACAATGAGCAGTTCTTC. Amino acid sequence: CASSLVDSHNEQFF.

This clonotype is a singleton in its sample. The chain uses TRBV9 and TRBJ2-1; tentative D call: TRBD2 (6 bases). The end of the DNA fits TRBJ2-7 better, so the J call may be wrong. Germline V gene lookup returns CDR1 SGDLS and CDR2 YYNGEE. This CDR3 contains 15 residues. This chain's CDR3 is CASSVDGRPYNEQYF. The DNA for the CDR3 is TGTGCCAGCAGCGTAGACGGGAGACCCTACAATGAGCAGTACTTC.

This clonotype has a handful of counts. This chain uses TRBV12-3 or TRBV12-4 with TRBJ2-1; the D call may be TRBD1 or TRBD2 (5 bases each). This CDR3 has 11 residues. With 5 bases removed from V and 9 bases from J, the gap between germline ends came to 8 bases. The CDR3 loop is CASSTGTEQFF. The DNA of the CDR3 is TGTGCCAGCAGTACGGGGACTGAGCAGTTCTTC.

This clonotype was detected only a few times. The V and J genes are TRBV4-2 and TRBJ2-7; 8 bases are a match to TRBD1. The CDR3 extends over 15 amino acids. Trimming removed 1 base from V and 3 bases from J; junction bases left unmatched: 5. Germline CDR1 LGHNA, CDR2 YNFKEQ. The CDR3 DNA follows: TGTGCCAGCAGCCAAGGGGGACAGGATTTCTACGAGCAGTACTTC. It is translated as CASSQGGQDFYEQYF.

The chain uses TRBV5-5 and TRBJ2-5; no reliable D call. Germline-derived CDR1 and CDR2 are SGHKS and YYEKEE (reference sequence). Trimming shortened V by 3 bases and J by 0 bases, and 12 bases separated the two germline ends. This CDR3 has 15 residues. In DNA form, the CDR3 reads TGTGCCAGCAGCTGGGTCCCGGAGTACCAAGAGACCCAGTACTTC. Translating it yields CASSWVPEYQETQYF.

This clonotype has a handful of counts. The gene calls are TRBV27 and TRBJ2-7; D is possibly TRBD1 (5 bases). The CDR3 length is 13 residues. Looked up from germline, CDR1 is MNHEY and CDR2 is SMNVEV (reference sequence). Trimming left V 5 bases short and J 4 bases short, with 12 bases between. For the CDR3, the DNA is TGTGCCAGCAGTATAGGAGCAGGGTACGAGCAGTACTTC. Its protein product is CASSIGAGYEQYF.

CDR3 loop: CAWSRAANEQFF. The DNA of the CDR3 is TGTGCCTGGAGTAGAGCGGCTAATGAGCAGTTCTTC. The V and J genes are TRBV30 and TRBJ2-1; perhaps TRBD2 as D (5 bases). Germline CDR1 is GTSNPN and CDR2 is SVGIG (reference sequence). The CDR3 totals 12 residues. The V and J ends lost 2 bases and 7 bases respectively, with 9 bases between them.

Note on this clonotype: A junction boundary mismatches the germline segment, possibly from a read error. The V gene is TRBV6-1, the J gene TRBJ2-1; TRBD2 is a possible D gene (6 bases). Germline assignment: CDR1 MNHNS and CDR2 SASEGT. The CDR3 runs 16 residues. The CDR3 sequence: CASSEALAYGNNEEFF. The CDR3 DNA reads as TGTGCCAGCAGTGAAGCGCTAGCGTATGGAAATAATGAGGAGTTCTTC.

The chain has TRBV7-2 and TRBJ2-1, with D unclear. V lost 4 bases, J lost 7 bases, and 11 bases lay in between. The germline CDR1 and CDR2 sequences are SGHTA and FQGNSA. The CDR3 has 13 amino acids. The DNA for the CDR3 is TGTGCCAGCAGCTCGTACGTAGTGAATGAGCAGTTCTTC. Translating it yields CASSSYVVNEQFF.

This rearrangement joins TRBV6-1 to TRBJ1-2, with TRBD1 as a possible D gene (6 bases). The V end lost 6 bases, the J end lost 1 base, and 12 bases lay between the germline ends. Germline-derived CDR1 and CDR2 are MNHNS and SASEGT. This CDR3 is 14 amino acids long. The CDR3 is CASSRQESNYGYTF. The DNA of the CDR3 is TGTGCCAGCAGCCGACAGGAGAGTAACTATGGCTACACCTTC.

This chain joins TRBV20-1 and TRBJ2-5; the D is unclear. The germline CDR1 and CDR2 sequences are DFQATT and SNEGSKA (reference sequence). V was trimmed by 0 bases and J by 7 bases, leaving 15 bases between them. The CDR3 runs to 14 residues. The CDR3 DNA reads TGCAGTGCTAGAGATTTTTACAGCCTGGGGACCCAGTACTTC. Its translation is CSARDFYSLGTQYF.

This clonotype was observed many times. The V call is TRBV5-1, the J call TRBJ2-5; a weak D match, TRBD2 (6 bases). The CDR3 loop spans 16 amino acids. V was clipped by 5 bases and J by 4 bases, with 21 bases between them. Germline CDR1 reads SGHRS; CDR2 reads YFSETQ. DNA for the CDR3: TGCGCCAGCAGTTCCCAACCAGCATCCGGGGGAGAGACCCAGTACTTC. Protein product: CASSSQPASGGETQYF.

The rearrangement links TRBV7-2 to TRBJ2-5; D remains ambiguous. Germline CDR1 is SGHTA and CDR2 is FQGNSA. V lost 1 base and J 4 bases, leaving 7 bases between the germline ends. This CDR3 has 13 residues. Written as DNA, the CDR3 is TGTGCCAGCAGCTTAGTGGGGTTAGAGACCCAGTACTTC. This gives the protein CASSLVGLETQYF.

The chain employs TRBV6-6 and TRBJ1-2; TRBD1 matches at 7 bases. The J segment lost 8 bases and the V segment lost 6 bases, leaving 12 bases of the junction unmatched. Germline values: CDR1 MNHNY, CDR2 SVGAGI (reference sequence). The CDR3 runs 14 residues. CDR3 residues: CASSPYRTGEGYTF. The CDR3 coding sequence is TGTGCCAGCAGCCCTTACCGTACAGGGGAAGGCTACACCTTC.

The chain links TRBV7-2 to TRBJ2-7; D may be TRBD1 (7 bases). The CDR3 is 16 amino acids. CDR1 is SGHTA and CDR2 is FQGNSA in the germline V gene. Trimming took 5 bases from V and 2 from J, leaving 19 bases between them. For the CDR3, the DNA is TGTGCCAGCAGCCCACGGGGGAGGACAGGAACCTACGAGCAGTACTTC. This translates into CASSPRGRTGTYEQYF.

This chain links TRBV5-1 with TRBJ1-2; 11 bases match TRBD1. With V trimmed by 3 bases and J by 6 bases, 1 base remained unmatched. The CDR3 length is 13 residues. Germline V gene lookup returns CDR1 SGHRS and CDR2 YFSETQ. CDR3 loop: CASSWDRGNGYTF. The CDR3 DNA sequence: TGCGCCAGCAGCTGGGACAGGGGGAATGGCTACACCTTC. Filled out from reference TRBV5-1 and TRBJ1-2, the complete variable domain reads KAGVTQTPRYLIKTRGQQVTLSCSPISGHRSVSWYQQTPGQGLQFLFEYFSETQRNKGNFPGRFSGRQFSNSRSEMNVSTLELGDSALYLCASSWDRGNGYTFGSGTRLTVV.

V usage is TRBV5-1 and J usage is TRBJ2-7; TRBD1 is a possible D gene (5 bases). V gave up 4 bases and J gave up 3 bases, with 17 bases separating them. The CDR3 contains 15 residues. From germline, CDR1 is SGHRS and CDR2 YFSETQ. The CDR3 DNA reads as TGCGCCAGCAGCCCCGGTACTGGACAATTCTACGAGCAGTACTTC. As protein: CASSPGTGQFYEQYF.

The sample holds one count of this clonotype. The CDR3 DNA reads TGCAGAGGACAGTTGAACACTGAAGCTTTCTTT. Amino acids: CRGQLNTEAFF. The V gene is TRBV20-1, the J gene TRBJ1-1; TRBD1 might be the D (6 bases). Germline CDR1 is DFQATT and CDR2 is SNEGSKA (reference sequence). The CDR3 contains 11 residues.